The clone carrying this TCR beta chain appeared a few times. Via MiXCR, TCRdb re-called the 5' RACE reads, giving one row per CDR3 protein. The sample includes some 350,000 distinct CDR3 sequences, over 4% seen only once; the top ten take about 22%. Trimming removed 7 bases from V and 2 bases from J, with 15 bases in between. This CDR3 is built from 14 residues. Germline CDR1 SGHVS, CDR2 FQNEAQ. These data originate in a study of T cells after yellow fever vaccination. This TCR was sampled from a man aged 18 to 29 who received the YFV17D yellow fever vaccine. The chain combines TRBV7-8 with TRBJ2-7; D is perhaps TRBD2 (6 bases). The sequences come from PBMCs, collected 5 days after the yellow fever booster vaccination. The CDR3 is CASTKLASPYEQYF. CDR3 DNA: TGTGCCAGCACCAAACTAGCCTCCCCCTACGAGCAGTACTTC.